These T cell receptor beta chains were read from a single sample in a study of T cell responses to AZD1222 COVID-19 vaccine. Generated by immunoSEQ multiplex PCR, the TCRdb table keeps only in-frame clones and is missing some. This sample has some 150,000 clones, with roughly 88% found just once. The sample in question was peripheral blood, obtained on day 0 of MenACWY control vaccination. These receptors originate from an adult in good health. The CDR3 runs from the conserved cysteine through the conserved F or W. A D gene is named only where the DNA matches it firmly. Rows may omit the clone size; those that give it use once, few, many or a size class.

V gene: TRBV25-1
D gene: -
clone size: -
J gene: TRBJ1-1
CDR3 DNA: TGTGCCAGCAGTGAAGTGGGGGCAAACACTGAAGCTTTCTTT
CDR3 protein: CASSEVGANTEAFF

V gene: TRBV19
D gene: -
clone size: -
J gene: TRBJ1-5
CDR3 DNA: TGTGCCAGTAGTACCGGACGGCTAGGCCAGCCCCAGCATTTT
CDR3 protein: CASSTGRLGQPQHF

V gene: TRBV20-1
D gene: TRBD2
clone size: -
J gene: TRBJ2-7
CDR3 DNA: TGCAGTGCTAGTGGACTAGCGGGCTCCTACGAGCAGTACTTC
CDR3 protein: CSASGLAGSYEQYF

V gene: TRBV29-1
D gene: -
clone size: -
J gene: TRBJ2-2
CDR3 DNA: TGCAGCGTTGCGAGGGCGACCACCGGGGAGCTGTTTTTT
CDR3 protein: CSVARATTGELFF

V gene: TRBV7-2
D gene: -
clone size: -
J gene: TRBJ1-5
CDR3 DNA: TGTGCCAGCAGCGGCCGGAATCAGCCCCAGCATTTT
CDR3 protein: CASSGRNQPQHF

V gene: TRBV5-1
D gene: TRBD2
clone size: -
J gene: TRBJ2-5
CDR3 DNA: TGCGCCAGCAGCTTGGTAGCGGGGGGGACCCAGTACTTC
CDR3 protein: CASSLVAGGTQYF

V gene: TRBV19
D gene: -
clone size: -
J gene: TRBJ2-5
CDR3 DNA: TGTGCCAGTAGAAAAAATTGGGAGCGGGAGACCCAGTACTTC
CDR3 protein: CASRKNWERETQYF

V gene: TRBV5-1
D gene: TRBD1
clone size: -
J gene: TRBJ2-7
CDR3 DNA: TGCGCCAGCAGCTTGTACAGGGGGCCGTACGAGCAGTACTTC
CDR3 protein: CASSLYRGPYEQYF

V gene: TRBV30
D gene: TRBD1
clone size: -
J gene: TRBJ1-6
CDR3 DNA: TGTGCCTGGAGCACGGGACAGGGGGCTTTCAATTCACCCCTCCACTTT
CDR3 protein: CAWSTGQGAFNSPLHF

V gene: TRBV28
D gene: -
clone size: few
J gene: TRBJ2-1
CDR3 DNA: TGTGCCAGCAGCGCAAACCCTAGCGCCACGCTCTTC
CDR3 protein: CASSANPSATLF

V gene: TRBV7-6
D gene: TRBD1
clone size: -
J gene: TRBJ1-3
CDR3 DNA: TGTGCCAGCAGCTTCGGGGACAGGGGGCCAGGAAACACCATATATTTT
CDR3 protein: CASSFGDRGPGNTIYF

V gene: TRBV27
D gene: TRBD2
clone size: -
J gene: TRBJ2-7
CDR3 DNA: TGTCCCCTCGGCCTAGCGGGAGGAACCGAGCAGTACTTC
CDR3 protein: CPLGLAGGTEQYF

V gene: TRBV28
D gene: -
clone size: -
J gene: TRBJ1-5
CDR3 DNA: TGTGCCAGCAGTTTCAGGGGAGGGAGCAATCAGCCCCAGCATTTT
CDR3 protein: CASSFRGGSNQPQHF

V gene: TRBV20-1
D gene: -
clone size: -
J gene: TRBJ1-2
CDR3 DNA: TGCAGTGCTAGTGGTGCGGAAACTAACTATGGCTACACCTTC
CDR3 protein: CSASGAETNYGYTF

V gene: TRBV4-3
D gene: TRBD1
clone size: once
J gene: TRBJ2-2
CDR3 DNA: TGCGCCAGCAGCCGCTCATCCGGGACAGGGGGGACCGGGGAGCTGTTTTTT
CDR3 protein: CASSRSSGTGGTGELFF

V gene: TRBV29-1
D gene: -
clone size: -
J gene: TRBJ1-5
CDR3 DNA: TGCAGCGTTGCGGATCTCGGGAGGCGCAATCAGCCCCAGCATTTT
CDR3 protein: CSVADLGRRNQPQHF

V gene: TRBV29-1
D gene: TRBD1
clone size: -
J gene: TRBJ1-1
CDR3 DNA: TGCAGCGTGACCACAGGGGGCGGTAACACTGAAGCTTTCTTT
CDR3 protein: CSVTTGGGNTEAFF

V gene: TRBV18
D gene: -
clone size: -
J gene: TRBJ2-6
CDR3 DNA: TGTGCCAGCTCACCACCTGCGCAGTCTGGGGCCAACGTCCTGACTTTC
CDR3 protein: CASSPPAQSGANVLTF

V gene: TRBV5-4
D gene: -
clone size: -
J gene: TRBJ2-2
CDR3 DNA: TGTGCCAGCAGCCTCCCGACAGGAACTTACACCGGGGAGCTGTTTTTT
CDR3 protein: CASSLPTGTYTGELFF

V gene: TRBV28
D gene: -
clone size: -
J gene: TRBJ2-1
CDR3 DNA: TGTGCCAGCAGGCTCGACGCGGTGGGCGGGCCAGATAATGAGCAGTTCTTC
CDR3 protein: CASRLDAVGGPDNEQFF

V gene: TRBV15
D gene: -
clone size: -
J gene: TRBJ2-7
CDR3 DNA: TGTGCCACCAGCAGAGATAGAACCTACGAGCAGTACTTC
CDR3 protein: CATSRDRTYEQYF

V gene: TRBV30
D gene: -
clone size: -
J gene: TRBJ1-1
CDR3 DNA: TGTGCCTGGAGTGTAGGGACAAGGAACACTGAAGCTTTCTTT
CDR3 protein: CAWSVGTRNTEAFF

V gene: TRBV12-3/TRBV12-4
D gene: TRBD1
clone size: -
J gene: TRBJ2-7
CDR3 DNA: TGTGCCAGCAGAACGGGACAGGGCTACGAGCAGTACTTC
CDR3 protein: CASRTGQGYEQYF

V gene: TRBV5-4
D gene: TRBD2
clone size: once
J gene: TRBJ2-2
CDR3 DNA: TGTGCCAGCAGGGGCGGAGGTAGCGGGGCGGTCCCCGGGGAGCTGTTTTTT
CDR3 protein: CASRGGGSGAVPGELFF

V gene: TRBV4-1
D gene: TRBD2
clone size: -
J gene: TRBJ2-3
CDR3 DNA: TGCGCCAGCAGCCAAGACCGGGCGGGAGGGGGGTTGACAGATACGCAGTATTTT
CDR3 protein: CASSQDRAGGGLTDTQYF

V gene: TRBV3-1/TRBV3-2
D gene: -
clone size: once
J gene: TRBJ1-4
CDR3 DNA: TGTGCCAGCAGCCAAGAATTGAGGGTGGAGGAAAAACTGTTTTTT
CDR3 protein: CASSQELRVEEKLFF

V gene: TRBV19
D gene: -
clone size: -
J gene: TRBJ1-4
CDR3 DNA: TGTGCCAGTAGTATAACCCAGGGGAGGGCTAATGAAAAACTGTTTTTT
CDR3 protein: CASSITQGRANEKLFF

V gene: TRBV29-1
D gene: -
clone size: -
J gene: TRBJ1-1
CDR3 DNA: TGCAGCGTTGAGAACAGGGCCGCGGACACTGAAGCTTTCTTT
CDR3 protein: CSVENRAADTEAFF

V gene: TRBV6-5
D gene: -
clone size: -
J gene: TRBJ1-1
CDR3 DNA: TGTGCCAGCAGTTACTCGAGGCGGGTGAACACTGAAGCTTTCTTT
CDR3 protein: CASSYSRRVNTEAFF

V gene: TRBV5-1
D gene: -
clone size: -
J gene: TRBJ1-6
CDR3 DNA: TGCGCCAGCAGCTTGGACGGACGGCCAGATTCACCCCTCCACTTT
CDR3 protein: CASSLDGRPDSPLHF

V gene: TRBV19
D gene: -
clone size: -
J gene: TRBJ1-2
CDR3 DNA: TGTGCCAGTAGTATCCTCGGGAATGGGGGCTACACCTTC
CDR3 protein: CASSILGNGGYTF

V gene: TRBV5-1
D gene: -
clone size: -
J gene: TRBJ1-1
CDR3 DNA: TGCGCCAGCAGCTTGGAGGGAGGGACCACTGAAGCTTTCTTT
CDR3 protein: CASSLEGGTTEAFF

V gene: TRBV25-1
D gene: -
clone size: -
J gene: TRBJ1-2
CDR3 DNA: TGTGCCAGCAGTGCTTCCGGGACGGAAAACTATGGCTACACCTTC
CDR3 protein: CASSASGTENYGYTF

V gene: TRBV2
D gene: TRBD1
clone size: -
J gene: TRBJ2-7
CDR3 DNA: TGTGCCAGCAGGGGGACAGGGGGCAAGTACGAGCAGTACTTC
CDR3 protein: CASRGTGGKYEQYF

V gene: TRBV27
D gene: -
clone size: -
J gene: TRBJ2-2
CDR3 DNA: TGTGCCAGCAGTAGGGGGAACACCGGGGAGCTGTTTTTT
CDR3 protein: CASSRGNTGELFF

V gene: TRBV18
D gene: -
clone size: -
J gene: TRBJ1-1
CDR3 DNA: TGTGCCAGCTCACAGGGGCAGTGGACTGAAGCTTTCTTT
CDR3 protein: CASSQGQWTEAFF

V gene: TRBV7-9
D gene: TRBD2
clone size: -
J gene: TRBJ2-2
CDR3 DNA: TGTGCCAGCAGCGCGGGGGAGCCAGCCGGGGAGCTGTTTTTT
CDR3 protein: CASSAGEPAGELFF